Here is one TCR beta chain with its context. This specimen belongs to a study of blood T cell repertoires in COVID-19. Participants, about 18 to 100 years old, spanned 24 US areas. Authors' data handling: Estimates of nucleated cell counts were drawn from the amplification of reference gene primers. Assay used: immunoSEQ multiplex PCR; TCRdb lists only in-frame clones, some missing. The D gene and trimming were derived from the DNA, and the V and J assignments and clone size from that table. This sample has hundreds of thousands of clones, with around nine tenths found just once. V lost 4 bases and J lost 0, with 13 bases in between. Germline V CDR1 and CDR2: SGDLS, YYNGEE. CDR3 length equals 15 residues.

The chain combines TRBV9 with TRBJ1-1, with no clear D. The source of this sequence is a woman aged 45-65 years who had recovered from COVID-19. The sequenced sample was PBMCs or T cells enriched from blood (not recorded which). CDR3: CASSPEGSMNTEAFF. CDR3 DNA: TGTGCCAGCAGCCCAGAGGGTTCAATGAACACTGAAGCTTTCTTT.